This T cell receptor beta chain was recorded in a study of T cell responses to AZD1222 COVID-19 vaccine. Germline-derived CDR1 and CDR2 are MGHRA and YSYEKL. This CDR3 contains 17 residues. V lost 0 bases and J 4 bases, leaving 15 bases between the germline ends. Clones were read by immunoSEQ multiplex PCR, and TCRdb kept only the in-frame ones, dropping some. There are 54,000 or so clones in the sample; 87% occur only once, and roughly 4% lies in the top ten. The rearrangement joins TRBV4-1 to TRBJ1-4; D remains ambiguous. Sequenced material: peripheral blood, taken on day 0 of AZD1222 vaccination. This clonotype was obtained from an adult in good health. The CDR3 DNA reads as TGCGCCAGCAGCCAAGATCACCCAACAGTTAGTAATGAAAAACTGTTTTTT. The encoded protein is CASSQDHPTVSNEKLFF.